The 2 T cell receptor beta chains in this list originate from one sample, sequenced in a study of blood T cell repertoires in COVID-19 (dated by TCRdb to between 2020 and 2021). The library was made by the immunoSEQ multiplex PCR assay. TCRdb provides this immuneACCESS table in a form limited to in-frame rearrangements. Some clones are lacking; in checked studies, under half of them reflect an unresolved V gene, and why the rest are absent is not known. The sample table records fewer than 250,000 clones; approximately 86% of these occur just once. Of the sample, roughly 15% is held by the ten largest clones. Sequencing input: PBMCs or T cells enriched from blood (not recorded which). The receptors shown here come from a woman between 50 and 59 years old with acute COVID-19.

The rearrangement links TRBV7-8 to TRBJ1-5, with D possibly being TRBD1 (5 bases). V lost 3 bases to trimming and J lost 7 bases, with 10 bases between them. CDR1 is SGHVS, CDR2 FQNEAQ, per germline. There are 13 residues in the CDR3. The CDR3 loop reads CASSFVGGQPQHF. The CDR3 DNA reads as TGTGCCAGCAGCTTTGTGGGGGGACAGCCCCAGCATTTT.

V and J are TRBV9 and TRBJ2-1, with 10 bases aligning to TRBD2. Germline CDR1 is SGDLS and CDR2 is YYNGEE. The CDR3 loop spans 18 amino acids. The V segment lost 3 bases and the J segment 0 bases; nucleotides outside the gene matches: 9. Written as DNA, the CDR3 is TGTGCCAGCAGCGACTCTAAACTAGCGGGAAGCTCCTACAATGAGCAGTTCTTC. It encodes CASSDSKLAGSSYNEQFF.